What follows are 8 T cell receptor beta chains derived from one specimen sequenced in a study of blood T cells in healthy people across ages. A second PCR of about 6 to 11 cycles used a sample-barcoded 5' primer and a J-beta primer mix. Using its own MiXCR run on the 5' RACE reads, TCRdb lists one record per CDR3 protein. Seen here are 800,000 or so distinct CDR3 sequences, 62% observed once, and the top ten hold 28%. The sequenced material came from blood. These receptors were taken from a man younger than 40 in good health.

This chain uses TRBV5-1 with TRBJ2-3; 7 bases are shared with TRBD2. The CDR3 extends over 16 amino acids. The V segment lost 5 bases and the J segment 6 bases; nucleotides outside the gene matches: 15. Germline V CDR1 and CDR2: SGHRS, YFSETQ. The CDR3, as DNA: TGCGCCAGCAGGCCTAGCGGCCCCCGGGCGTTGGATACGCAGTATTTT. It translates to CASRPSGPRALDTQYF.

The rearrangement links TRBV6-5 to TRBJ2-5; 10 bases map to TRBD2. The V segment lost 2 bases and the J segment 5 bases; nucleotides outside the gene matches: 5. CDR3 length: 15 residues. Germline V CDR1 and CDR2: MNHEY, SVGAGI. The CDR3 region has the DNA TGTGCCAGCAGTTACACAACTAGCGGGGATGAGACCCAGTACTTC. This translates into CASSYTTSGDETQYF.

The chain couples TRBV6-5 to TRBJ1-2; 7 bases map to TRBD1. The CDR3 totals 14 residues. The germline CDR1 and CDR2 sequences are MNHEY and SVGAGI. V was clipped by 7 bases and J by 0 bases; unmatched bases: 5. CDR3: CASTRQGANYGYTF. CDR3 coding DNA: TGTGCCAGCACCAGACAGGGAGCTAACTATGGCTACACCTTC.

The chain carries TRBV27 and TRBJ2-7, with D possibly being TRBD2 (7 bases). Per the germline V gene, CDR1 is MNHEY and CDR2 is SMNVEV (reference sequence). V was pared by 5 bases and J by 3 bases, with 14 bases between. The length of the CDR3 is 14 residues. The CDR3 DNA reads TGTGCCAGCAGTCGAAGGGGGGGCCACTACGAGCAGTACTTC. Protein product: CASSRRGGHYEQYF.

This clonotype has more than one count but fewer than ten. The chain employs TRBV29-1 and TRBJ2-7, with D possibly being TRBD2 (6 bases). CDR3 size: 16 residues. CDR1 is SQVTM, CDR2 ANQGSEA, per germline. Trimming removed 0 bases from V and 6 bases from J, with 21 bases in between. The CDR3 DNA follows: TGCAGCGTTGAAGATCGATCTTGGCAGGGAGGTGGCGAGCAGTACTTC. Translating it yields CSVEDRSWQGGGEQYF.

This clonotype occurred once. The chain recombines TRBV20-1 with TRBJ2-1; D is tentatively TRBD1 or TRBD2 (5 bases each). This CDR3 spans 16 amino acids. Germline V gene sequence: CDR1 DFQATT, CDR2 SNEGSKA (reference sequence). V was pared by 0 bases and J by 0 bases, with 12 bases between. The DNA for the CDR3 is TGCAGTGCTAGAGAGGAAGCAGGGAGCTCCTACAATGAGCAGTTCTTC. Protein sequence: CSAREEAGSSYNEQFF.

This clonotype was picked up a small number of times. This chain links TRBV7-9 with TRBJ2-1; D may be TRBD2 (6 bases). This CDR3 comprises 14 residues. The V and J ends lost 3 bases and 8 bases respectively, with 14 bases between them. Germline V CDR1 and CDR2: SEHNR, FQNEAQ (reference sequence). DNA for the CDR3: TGTGCCAGCAGCTTTTCAGGAGGGGCTCATGAGCAGTTCTTC. Protein: CASSFSGGAHEQFF.

This rearrangement joins TRBV10-3 to TRBJ1-6; D is uncertain. The CDR3 sequence is 13 residues long. Germline CDR1 and CDR2: ENHRY and SYGVKD. The germline V and J ends were trimmed by 8 bases and 10 bases, with 15 bases remaining between them. CDR3 protein: CAIQDVLESPLHF. DNA for the CDR3: TGTGCCATCCAGGACGTTCTAGAATCACCCCTCCACTTT.